This TCR beta chain comes out of a study of cytomegalovirus exposure and HLA in healthy donors. Study information: Sequencing of about 179 million T cells in an earlier analysis found some 100 million unique TCR beta sequences. Study conclusions and caveats: According to a later analysis, donors in an Asian-associated ancestry cluster reportedly had fewer N-insertions than the roughly 670-donor mean.

60 Vbeta and 13 Jbeta primers were used in PCR. Some clones are missing from TCRdb's copy, which holds only in-frame ones; the method was immunoSEQ multiplex PCR. The sample yields just over 150,000 clones, over 60% seen once. Germline CDR1 is LNHDA and CDR2 is SQIVND (reference sequence). Trimming cost V 1 base and J 12 bases; bases outside gene matches: 8. The CDR3 has 15 residues. Note on this clone: Its target is unknown.

The sample comprised PBMCs. The origin of this receptor is a woman aged 40-49 years in good health and CMV-seronegative. J is TRBJ2-6 and V is TRBV19; 8 bases map to TRBD1. This CDR3 is CASSIGGQGLRVLTF. CDR3 sequence (DNA): TGTGCCAGTAGTATAGGCGGACAGGGTTTACGCGTCCTGACTTTC.